The source of this T cell receptor (beta chain) is a study of post-analysis software for immune sequencing data. Study-level background: The cohort encompassed relapsing-remitting, secondary progressive and progressive-relapsing multiple sclerosis disease courses. Study results and limitations: In patients, about five TRBV segments were more frequent than in controls, with TRBV5-6, TRBV5-1 and TRBV20-1 among them.

TCR beta libraries were prepared from cDNA with unique molecular identifiers. Researchers reported roughly 510,000 cDNA molecules coming from approximately 0.95 to 9.8 million T cells. In TCRdb, the PCR reads were re-called with MiXCR into one record per CDR3 protein. The data contain some 800,000 distinct CDR3 sequences, under 60% of them singletons. In this sample, this clonotype turned up a few times. What it binds is not known. The CDR3 is 12 amino acids. V lost 7 bases, J lost 7 bases, and 11 bases lay in between. Sequencing input: blood. This chain connects TRBV12-3 or TRBV12-4 to TRBJ2-1; D remains unclear. The sequence derives from a girl under 18 with multiple sclerosis. The CDR3 loop reads CASTTLRNEQFF. The DNA of the CDR3 is TGTGCCAGCACCACTTTGAGGAATGAGCAGTTCTTC.